This T cell receptor (beta chain) was retrieved from a study of OX40 agonist ivuxolimab in advanced cancers. Study-wide context: As their treatment, patients were administered ivuxolimab, an agonistic anti-OX40 (CD134) antibody. Of the participants, roughly 40% had some prior anti-PD-1, anti-PD-L1 or anti-CTLA-4 therapy, which was allowed.

Baseline, cycle 4 day 1, and cycle 7 day 1 were the blood sampling points. Whole-study findings and limits: Antigens targeted by the expanded peripheral T cells were not determined.

TCRdb's copy holds only in-frame clones and misses some; the assay was immunoSEQ multiplex PCR. The sample has approximately 66,000 clones, 80% to 90% seen once; the top ten hold about 6.3%. About this clone itself: Its antigen remains unidentified.

This sequence was found in an adult with an advanced solid tumor such as melanoma, head and neck, liver or kidney cancer. This specimen was CD4+ or CD8+ T cells sorted from blood, taken in a trial of the OX40 agonist ivuxolimab.

CDR3 in DNA: TGTGCCATCAGTGATCTAGCGGGAGTAGGATACGAGCAGTACTTC. Amino acid sequence: CAISDLAGVGYEQYF. V and J are TRBV10-3 and TRBJ2-7; 10 bases are shared with TRBD2. V shed 3 bases, J shed 4 bases, and the junction held 6 bases outside the gene matches. Germline loops: CDR1 ENHRY, CDR2 SYGVKD. This CDR3 spans 15 amino acids.